A selection of T cell receptor beta chains follows, all from one sample in a study of Graves' ophthalmopathy and Graves' hyperthyroidism. TCRdb processed the multiplex PCR reads anew with MiXCR; each CDR3 protein has one entry. There are 150,000 to 200,000 distinct CDR3 sequences in the sample; approximately 40% occur only once, and less than 9.5% lies in the top ten. Sequenced: peripheral blood. The receptors stem from a man aged 25 to 40 with Graves' ophthalmopathy. The CDR3 runs from the conserved cysteine through the conserved F or W. D genes are given only for firm matches. Clone size is given for some rows only: seen once, a few or many times, or a class if the clone is expanded.

J gene | clone size | D gene | V gene | CDR3 protein | CDR3 DNA
TRBJ2-7 | many | TRBD1 | TRBV19 | CASGSRGNYEQYF | TGTGCCAGTGGCAGCAGGGGGAACTACGAGCAGTACTTC
TRBJ1-2 | many | . | TRBV30 | CAWVGHGGYTF | TGTGCCTGGGTCGGACATGGTGGCTACACCTTC
TRBJ1-1 | . | TRBD1 | TRBV12-3/TRBV12-4 | CASSDTGGRTEAFF | TGTGCCAGCAGTGACACAGGGGGCAGGACTGAAGCTTTCTTT
TRBJ2-7 | many | TRBD2 | TRBV13 | CASGGRLAGDEQYF | TGTGCCAGCGGGGGGAGACTAGCGGGAGACGAGCAGTACTTC
TRBJ1-1 | . | . | TRBV28 | CASQAHALRSPSMSTEAFF | TGTGCCAGCCAGGCCCATGCACTACGGAGCCCCTCTATGAGCACTGAAGCTTTCTTT
TRBJ1-5 | . | . | TRBV10-3 | CAITSDLSKPQHF | TGTGCCATCACTAGCGACCTATCAAAGCCCCAGCATTTT
TRBJ2-7 | many | . | TRBV28 | CASSSMDGRSYEQYF | TGTGCCAGCAGCTCTATGGACGGGCGCTCCTACGAGCAGTACTTC
TRBJ2-4 | many | TRBD2 | TRBV14 | CASSQEPGLAGESTKNIQYF | TGTGCCAGCAGCCAAGAACCGGGACTAGCGGGAGAGTCGACCAAAAACATTCAGTACTTC
TRBJ1-5 | many | . | TRBV7-2 | CASSLGRGINQPQHF | TGTGCCAGCAGCTTAGGCAGGGGAATCAATCAGCCCCAGCATTTT
TRBJ1-1 | many | . | TRBV19 | CASSHQPGRPNTEAFF | TGTGCCAGTAGTCATCAACCGGGACGGCCGAACACTGAAGCTTTCTTT
TRBJ1-2 | many | TRBD1 | TRBV6-4 | CASSPGTGVYLNYGYTF | TGTGCCAGCAGTCCCGGGACAGGAGTGTATCTTAACTATGGCTACACCTTC
TRBJ1-3 | . | . | TRBV30 | CAWSANGWDTIYF | TGTGCCTGGAGTGCTAACGGGTGGGACACCATATATTTT
TRBJ1-6 | . | TRBD1 | TRBV12-5 | CASGFPGGWVSPLHF | TGTGCTAGTGGTTTCCCAGGGGGTTGGGTATCACCCCTCCACTTT
TRBJ1-3 | many | . | TRBV6-1 | CASSETDSGNTIYF | TGTGCCAGCAGTGAAACGGACTCTGGAAACACCATATATTTT
TRBJ2-2 | many | . | TRBV5-1 | CASSRNTGELFF | TGCGCCAGTTCGCGAAACACCGGGGAGCTGTTTTTT
TRBJ2-2 | . | . | TRBV19 | CASSLSPGERSGELFF | TGTGCCAGCAGCTTATCCCCAGGGGAGAGGTCCGGGGAGCTGTTTTTT
TRBJ1-2 | once | . | TRBV15 | CATSTVGIGMKGYTF | TGTGCCACCAGCACGGTAGGGATTGGGATGAAGGGCTACACCTTC
TRBJ2-2 | many | . | TRBV24-1 | CATGGLKTNTGELFF | TGTGCCACCGGGGGACTTAAAACGAACACCGGGGAGCTGTTTTTT
TRBJ2-5 | many | . | TRBV11-2 | CASSLVVDETQYF | TGTGCCAGCAGCTTAGTAGTGGATGAGACCCAGTACTTC
TRBJ1-5 | medium-sized | TRBD1 | TRBV6-1 | CASSEATGGNQPQHF | TGTGCCAGCAGTGAAGCGACAGGGGGCAATCAGCCCCAGCATTTT
TRBJ1-5 | many | . | TRBV27 | CASSLTRSNQPQHF | TGTGCCAGCAGTTTAACCCGTAGCAATCAGCCCCAGCATTTT
TRBJ1-5 | many | . | TRBV25-1 | CASSRAGEGSQPQHF | TGTGCCAGCAGTCGTGCAGGGGAGGGCAGTCAGCCCCAGCATTTT
TRBJ2-7 | many | . | TRBV4-2 | CASSQAVSLDTDYEQYF | TGTGCCAGCAGCCAAGCGGTATCCCTGGACACCGACTACGAGCAGTACTTC
TRBJ2-7 | once | TRBD1 | TRBV6-2/TRBV6-3 | CASRGTAFYEQYF | TGTGCCAGCAGGGGGACAGCCTTCTACGAGCAGTACTTC
TRBJ2-7 | many | TRBD2 | TRBV10-3 | CAISGSSGRYEQYF | TGTGCCATCAGTGGGTCTAGCGGGCGCTACGAGCAGTACTTC
TRBJ1-2 | . | . | TRBV11-1 | CASSSPLVVQVDGYTF | TGTGCCAGCAGCTCCCCTCTCGTCGTACAGGTAGATGGCTACACCTTC
TRBJ1-2 | . | TRBD1 | TRBV7-9 | CASSTQGASNYGYTF | TGTGCCAGCAGCACGCAGGGGGCGTCTAACTATGGCTACACCTTC
TRBJ2-7 | few | . | TRBV10-3 | CAISARGYEQYF | TGTGCCATCAGTGCAAGGGGCTACGAGCAGTACTTC
TRBJ1-1 | . | TRBD1 | TRBV25-1 | CASSESGTGANTEAFF | TGTGCCAGCAGTGAATCTGGGACAGGGGCGAACACTGAAGCTTTCTTT
TRBJ1-5 | many | . | TRBV6-5 | CASSSSFNQPQHF | TGTGCCAGCAGTTCTTCCTTCAATCAGCCCCAGCATTTT
TRBJ1-1 | many | . | TRBV6-5 | CASSYRSQPDTEAFF | TGTGCCAGCAGTTACCGTTCCCAACCGGACACTGAAGCTTTCTTT
TRBJ2-7 | many | . | TRBV28 | CASSLSLGVSVADYEQYF | TGTGCCAGCAGTTTATCACTCGGAGTTAGCGTGGCAGACTACGAGCAGTACTTC
TRBJ1-2 | many | TRBD1 | TRBV24-1 | CATSGGTGTGSYTF | TGTGCCACCAGTGGGGGGACAGGGACCGGAAGCTACACCTTC
TRBJ1-1 | many | TRBD1 | TRBV4-1 | CASSQDPGQTKNTEAFF | TGCGCCAGCAGCCAAGACCCGGGACAGACTAAGAACACTGAAGCTTTCTTT
TRBJ2-3 | once | . | TRBV12-3/TRBV12-4 | CASRLDKGSLLTDTQYF | TGTGCCAGCAGGTTGGACAAGGGCTCACTCCTCACAGATACGCAGTATTTT
TRBJ1-2 | many | . | TRBV12-3/TRBV12-4 | CASKRKRTPTHYGYTF | TGTGCCAGCAAGCGGAAGAGGACACCGACTCACTATGGCTACACCTTC
TRBJ1-1 | few | . | TRBV28 | CASSFGGWTEAFF | TGTGCCAGCAGTTTCGGGGGTTGGACTGAAGCTTTCTTT
TRBJ1-5 | . | . | TRBV6-1 | CASSEQISNQPQHF | TGTGCCAGCAGTGAACAAATTAGCAATCAGCCCCAGCATTTT
TRBJ1-1 | . | TRBD1 | TRBV12-3/TRBV12-4 | CASTGTGGFRNTEAFF | TGTGCCAGCACCGGGACAGGGGGCTTTCGGAACACTGAAGCTTTCTTT
TRBJ1-6 | many | . | TRBV28 | CASSSQIISSYNSPLHF | TGTGCCAGCAGTTCTCAAATCATCAGCTCCTATAATTCACCCCTCCACTTT
TRBJ1-1 | many | . | TRBV10-3 | CAISDLPGGVNTEAFF | TGTGCCATCAGTGATCTCCCCGGCGGCGTGAACACTGAAGCTTTCTTT
TRBJ1-2 | once | TRBD1 | TRBV6-1 | CASSRQGINYGYTF | TGTGCCAGCAGTCGACAGGGAATTAACTATGGCTACACCTTC
TRBJ2-7 | . | . | TRBV6-2/TRBV6-3 | CASRTGGGGSFEQYF | TGTGCCAGCAGGACAGGTGGGGGCGGGAGCTTTGAGCAGTACTTC
TRBJ2-7 | . | . | TRBV24-1 | CATSDGFSGGQYF | TGTGCCACCAGTGACGGTTTTAGTGGCGGGCAGTACTTC
TRBJ1-1 | few | . | TRBV6-1 | CASCDQFTEAFF | TGTGCCAGCTGCGACCAATTCACTGAAGCTTTCTTT
TRBJ2-3 | . | TRBD2 | TRBV12-5 | CASGLVRRALAGGYADTQYF | TGTGCTAGTGGTTTGGTCCGACGGGCACTAGCGGGAGGGTATGCAGATACGCAGTATTTT
TRBJ2-7 | . | . | TRBV2 | CASSAARGQYEQYF | TGTGCCAGCAGTGCCGCGAGGGGTCAGTACGAGCAGTACTTC
TRBJ1-2 | . | . | TRBV11-3 | CASSLDLQGYTF | TGTGCCAGCAGCCTGGACCTCCAGGGCTACACCTTC
TRBJ2-7 | . | . | TRBV7-2 | CASSPDGLRVYEQYF | TGTGCCAGCAGCCCTGACGGCCTCAGGGTTTACGAGCAGTACTTC